Listed here are 28 T cell receptor beta chains from one sample, sequenced in a study of T-cell reconstitution after alpha-beta-depleted transplantation in children. A library of TCRbeta sequences, prepared with unique molecular identifiers, was generated. TCRdb fed the PCR reads into MiXCR, producing one record per CDR3 protein. The sample records roughly 500,000 distinct CDR3 sequences, over 9.5% being singletons. The sample here was PBMCs, taken before TCRalphabeta/CD19-depleted stem cell transplant. All receptors derive from a child aged 2 to 9 with inherited bone marrow failure, due to receive a stem cell transplant.

This clonotype was detected ten times or more. The chain joins TRBV5-1 to TRBJ2-1, with D hard to call. Between the trimmed V and J ends, which lost 0 bases and 8 bases, there was a span of 6 bases. CDR1 SGHRS and CDR2 YFSETQ come from the germline V gene. The CDR3 is 12 residues long. In DNA, the CDR3 is TGCGCCAGCAGCTTGGTGTGGGATGAGCAGTTCTTC. This gives the protein CASSLVWDEQFF.

This clonotype has ten or more counts. The genes are TRBV5-1 and TRBJ2-3; the D is unclear. The CDR3 runs to 15 residues. Germline V gene data show CDR1 as SGHRS and CDR2 as YFSETQ. The ends were cut back, 2 bases at V and 4 bases at J, with 14 bases in the middle. The CDR3 DNA reads as TGCGCCAGCAGCTTAAGCCCGCAGTCATCAGATACGCAGTATTTT. Translating it yields CASSLSPQSSDTQYF.

A remark on this clonotype: A read error may explain this, as a much larger clone is one base away. The CDR3 ends on some other residue instead of the conserved phenylalanine or tryptophan, so this is likely a read error. The gene calls are TRBV27 and TRBJ2-1; TRBD1 or TRBD2 may be the D gene (5 bases each). V lost 3 bases and J lost 5, with 14 bases in between. The germline CDR1 and CDR2 sequences are MNHEY and SMNVEV (reference sequence). CDR3 length equals 15 residues. CDR3: CASSLGTSPHNEQFS. The CDR3 DNA follows: TGTGCCAGCAGTTTGGGGACCAGCCCCCACAATGAGCAGTTCTCC.

This clonotype was observed many times. The chain uses TRBV5-1 and TRBJ2-7; perhaps D is TRBD1 or TRBD2 (6 bases each). The CDR3 covers 15 residues. The V gene's germline CDR1 is SGHRS and CDR2 YFSETQ. Deletions cut 5 bases from V and 5 bases from J, with 20 bases between. The CDR3 reads CASRGGFPNSDEQYF. The CDR3 nucleotides are TGCGCCAGCAGGGGGGGCTTTCCCAACTCGGACGAGCAGTACTTC. Complete variable domain (other parts from reference TRBV5-1 and TRBJ2-7): KAGVTQTPRYLIKTRGQQVTLSCSPISGHRSVSWYQQTPGQGLQFLFEYFSETQRNKGNFPGRFSGRQFSNSRSEMNVSTLELGDSALYLCASRGGFPNSDEQYFGPGTRLTVT.

The chain joins TRBV7-2 to TRBJ1-1; D gene ambiguous. V lost 2 bases and J 3 bases, leaving 7 bases between the germline ends. Germline V gene sequence: CDR1 SGHTA, CDR2 FQGNSA. The length of the CDR3 is 13 residues. DNA for the CDR3: TGTGCCAGCAGCTTACCCATGGACACTGAAGCTTTCTTT. Amino acids: CASSLPMDTEAFF.

This clonotype was seen ten or more times. The J gene is TRBJ2-5, the V gene TRBV27, with 9 nucleotides matching TRBD1. The CDR3 covers 14 residues. The J segment lost 6 bases and the V segment lost 5 bases, leaving 7 bases of the junction unmatched. The germline V gene encodes CDR1 MNHEY and CDR2 SMNVEV (reference sequence). CDR3 region: CASSPGTGQKTQYF. Written as DNA, the CDR3 is TGTGCCAGCAGTCCAGGGACAGGGCAAAAGACCCAGTACTTC.

The chain combines TRBV18 with TRBJ2-7; weak D call: TRBD2 (5 bases). The CDR3 contains 15 residues. The V gene lost 1 base and the J gene lost 3 bases, with 13 bases spanning the gap. Germline V gene lookup returns CDR1 KGHSH and CDR2 LQKENI. This CDR3 is CASSPRNSASYEQYF. The CDR3 DNA reads TGTGCCAGCTCACCACGGAATAGCGCGAGCTACGAGCAGTACTTC.

This chain uses TRBV3-1 with TRBJ2-7; a weak D match, TRBD1 (6 bases). Germline-derived CDR1 and CDR2 are LGHDT and YNNKEL (reference sequence). The ends were cut back, 0 bases at V and 3 bases at J, with 9 bases in the middle. The length of the CDR3 is 14 residues. The CDR3 is CASSQEGHLYEQYF. CDR3 DNA sequence: TGTGCCAGCAGCCAAGAGGGACACCTCTACGAGCAGTACTTC.

This clonotype has ten or more counts. V and J are TRBV6-5 and TRBJ1-2, with no clear D. This CDR3 spans 14 amino acids. Looked up from germline, CDR1 is MNHEY and CDR2 is SVGAGI. Trimming removed 0 bases from V and 1 base from J, with 6 bases in between. The CDR3 DNA reads TGTGCCAGCAGTTACTCGGGCGGTAACTATGGCTACACCTTC. Translated: CASSYSGGNYGYTF.

This clonotype was observed many times. The V call is TRBV29-1, the J call TRBJ2-7, with TRBD2 matching 7 bases. CDR3 length: 13 residues. V lost 4 bases to trimming and J lost 2 bases; unmatched junction nucleotides: 5. The germline CDR1 and CDR2 sequences are SQVTM and ANQGSEA. The DNA of the CDR3 is TGCAGCGTTGCGGGACTATCCGCCTACGAGCAGTACTTC. Its protein is CSVAGLSAYEQYF.

This clonotype has a handful of counts. The rearrangement joins TRBV18 to TRBJ2-1; TRBD2 agrees at 12 bases. Losses at the gene ends were 4 bases for V and 7 bases for J; bases not matched to a gene: 8. This CDR3 spans 16 amino acids. Germline lookup yields CDR1 KGHSH and CDR2 LQKENI. CDR3 in DNA: TGTGCCAGCTCACAAGAGTCTAGCGGGAGGGTGAATGAGCAGTTCTTC. Its protein product is CASSQESSGRVNEQFF. The entire variable domain, with the rest obtained from reference TRBV18 and TRBJ2-1, is as follows: NAGVMQNPRHLVRRRGQEARLRCSPMKGHSHVYWYRQLPEEGLKFMVYLQKENIIDESGMPKERFSAEFPKEGPSILRIQQVVRGDSAAYFCASSQESSGRVNEQFFGPGTRLTVL.

V is TRBV6-5 and J is TRBJ2-2; a possible D gene is TRBD2 (6 bases). V was clipped by 2 bases and J by 5 bases, with 15 bases between them. CDR3 length: 16 amino acids. Germline CDR1 and CDR2: MNHEY and SVGAGI. The CDR3 sequence is CASSYHGGAGTGELFF. The CDR3 coding sequence is TGTGCCAGCAGTTACCATGGCGGGGCGGGTACCGGGGAGCTGTTTTTT.

This rearrangement joins TRBV19 to TRBJ2-1; unclear D gene. Trimming removed 5 bases at V and 7 bases at J, with 15 bases between. The CDR3 spans 14 residues. Germline lookup yields CDR1 LNHDA and CDR2 SQIVND (reference sequence). The CDR3 here is CASSPGTWANEQFF. CDR3 sequence (DNA): TGTGCCAGTAGTCCCGGTACCTGGGCAAATGAGCAGTTCTTC.

At least ten counts were recorded for this clonotype. The chain has TRBV12-3 or TRBV12-4 and TRBJ1-4; unclear D gene. V was clipped by 3 bases and J by 10 bases, with 6 bases between them. The CDR3 contains 11 residues. The CDR3 sequence is CASSFGGKLFF. The CDR3, as DNA: TGTGCCAGCAGTTTTGGTGGAAAACTGTTTTTT.

The genes are TRBV7-6 and TRBJ2-7; TRBD1 matches 12 bases. Germline trimming cut 1 base from V and 3 bases from J; bases unmatched to any gene: 10. The germline V gene has CDR1 SGHVS and CDR2 FNYEAQ. The CDR3 loop spans 18 amino acids. CDR3 bases: TGTGCCAGCAGCTTAGTGGGACAGGGGGCGTCGCTCGACTACGAGCAGTACTTC. Translation gives CASSLVGQGASLDYEQYF. Full variable domain (outside the CDR3, taken from reference TRBV7-6 and TRBJ2-7): GAGVSQSPRYKVTKRGQDVALRCDPISGHVSLYWYRQALGQGPEFLTYFNYEAQQDKSGLPNDRFSAERPEGSISTLTIQRTEQRDSAMYRCASSLVGQGASLDYEQYFGPGTRLTVT.

This clonotype came up many times. V and J are TRBV4-3 and TRBJ1-1, with D possibly being TRBD1 (6 bases). The V and J ends lost 0 bases and 1 base respectively, with 12 bases between them. Germline lookup yields CDR1 LGHNA and CDR2 YSLEER. The CDR3 is 16 residues long. In DNA form, the CDR3 reads TGCGCCAGCAGCCAAGAAGGGCCAGGGGAGAACACTGAAGCTTTCTTT. Its translation: CASSQEGPGENTEAFF.

As regards this clonotype: A much larger clone lies one base from this, so it may be a read error. The V gene is TRBV20-1, the J gene TRBJ2-2; tentatively, D is TRBD2 (5 bases). With 6 bases removed from V and 4 bases from J, the gap between germline ends came to 12 bases. CDR1 is DFQATT, CDR2 SNEGSKA, per germline (reference sequence). CDR3 size: 13 residues. In DNA, the CDR3 is TGCAGTGCCCCGGGGTTTCTCACCGGGGAGCTGTTTTTT. Translation gives CSAPGFLTGELFF.

This clonotype has at least ten counts. The gene calls are TRBV14 and TRBJ2-1; D possibly corresponds to TRBD2 (5 bases). V lost 0 bases and J 9 bases, leaving 12 bases between the germline ends. CDR1 is SGHDN and CDR2 is FVKESK in the germline V gene. There are 14 residues in the CDR3. The CDR3 loop is CASSQDSGISEQFF. CDR3 nucleotide sequence: TGTGCCAGCAGCCAAGATTCCGGGATTTCTGAGCAGTTCTTC.

This clonotype was seen ten or more times. This sequence joins TRBV27 and TRBJ2-1; tentative D call: TRBD2 (5 bases). Per the germline V gene, CDR1 is MNHEY and CDR2 is SMNVEV (reference sequence). There are 14 residues in the CDR3. The germline V and J ends were trimmed by 4 bases and 7 bases, with 14 bases remaining between them. The CDR3: CASSSKRGWNEQFF. CDR3 nucleotides: TGTGCCAGCAGTTCCAAAAGAGGGTGGAATGAGCAGTTCTTC.

This clonotype has ten or more counts. The V gene is TRBV20-1, the J gene TRBJ2-7; TRBD2 aligns across 11 bases. V lost 3 bases and J lost 7; bases outside the gene matches: 8. Per germline, CDR1 DFQATT and CDR2 SNEGSKA (reference sequence). The CDR3 consists of 14 residues. The CDR3: CSARVAGGPEEQYF. CDR3 nucleotide sequence: TGCAGTGCTAGGGTAGCGGGAGGGCCGGAAGAGCAGTACTTC.

In this sample, this clonotype turned up many times. The V gene is TRBV4-3, the J gene TRBJ2-1, with D possibly TRBD1 on 5 matching bases. With 0 bases removed from V and 4 bases from J, the gap between germline ends came to 10 bases. The CDR3 is made up of 15 amino acids. The germline gives CDR1 LGHNA, CDR2 YSLEER. CDR3 nucleotide sequence: TGCGCCAGCAGCCAAGATCAGGGCGAGTACAATGAGCAGTTCTTC. Protein: CASSQDQGEYNEQFF.

V is TRBV5-1 and J is TRBJ1-2; D gene uncertain. The CDR3 runs to 15 residues. Trimming stripped 0 bases from V and 2 bases from J, with 11 bases between. The germline V gene has CDR1 SGHRS and CDR2 YFSETQ. DNA for the CDR3: TGCGCCAGCAGCTTGGCCGCCAGGTTAAACTATGGCTACACCTTC. Translating it yields CASSLAARLNYGYTF.

The DNA of the CDR3 is TGTGCCAGCAGGGAGAGCCCCGGGACAGCCTCCCGCGGGCAGTTCTTC. It codes for CASRESPGTASRGQFF. The chain has TRBV27 and TRBJ2-1, with 7 bases lining up with TRBD1. In germline, CDR1 is MNHEY, CDR2 SMNVEV (reference sequence). V lost 6 bases to trimming and J lost 12 bases; unmatched junction nucleotides: 20. This CDR3 spans 16 amino acids.

In this sample, this clonotype turned up many times. The chain joins TRBV12-3 or TRBV12-4 to TRBJ2-5, with D possibly being TRBD2 (6 bases). This CDR3 contains 12 residues. Trimming took off 5 bases at V and 5 bases at J, with 9 bases between the two ends. The CDR3 DNA sequence: TGTGCCAGCAGTCCGGGGGAGGAGACCCAGTACTTC. This encodes CASSPGEETQYF.

V gene TRBV7-9 combines with J gene TRBJ2-2; no reliable D call. The CDR3 runs 14 residues. In germline, CDR1 is SEHNR, CDR2 FQNEAQ (reference sequence). V was shortened by 8 bases and J by 6 bases, with 16 bases between the two germline ends. CDR3 region: CASHMTSGAGELFF. DNA of the CDR3: TGTGCCAGCCATATGACGTCAGGCGCCGGGGAGCTGTTTTTT. The full variable domain, rest sourced from reference TRBV7-9 and TRBJ2-2, is DTGVSQNPRHKITKRGQNVTFRCDPISEHNRLYWYRQTLGQGPEFLTYFQNEAQLEKSRLLSDRFSAERPKGSFSTLEIQRTEQGDSAMYLCASHMTSGAGELFFGEGSRLTVL.

This clonotype was seen more than once but under ten times. The chain combines TRBV5-1 with TRBJ1-2, with 9 nucleotides matching TRBD1. The CDR3 is 18 residues long. With 4 bases clipped from V and 4 bases from J, the junction kept 17 bases outside the gene matches. Germline lookup yields CDR1 SGHRS and CDR2 YFSETQ. The CDR3 spells CASSRGQGILAGTYGYTF. The CDR3 DNA is TGCGCCAGCAGCCGGGGACAGGGAATACTGGCTGGTACCTATGGCTACACCTTC.

Ten or more counts support this clonotype. The V and J genes are TRBV28 and TRBJ2-7; tentatively, D is TRBD1 or TRBD2 (5 bases each). Trimming stripped 3 bases from V and 5 bases from J, with 17 bases between. The CDR3 covers 15 residues. Germline values: CDR1 MDHEN, CDR2 SYDVKM. The DNA for the CDR3 is TGTGCCAGCAGTTTTCTCTGGGGGAGTATGAACGAGCAGTACTTC. Its protein product is CASSFLWGSMNEQYF.

Points on this clonotype: A much bigger clone sits one base away, suggesting this may be a read error. The chain is built from TRBV10-3 and TRBJ1-1; D not resolved. The CDR3 extends over 12 amino acids. Trimming removed 7 bases from V and 6 bases from J, with 12 bases in between. Germline V gives CDR1 ENHRY, CDR2 SYGVKD. The CDR3 DNA follows: TGTGCCATCAATCAGTGTGGCCCTGAAGCTTTCTTT. Translated: CAINQCGPEAFF.